The rows below give T cell receptor beta chains drawn from one sample of a study of T cell responses to AZD1222 COVID-19 vaccine. The assay was immunoSEQ multiplex PCR, and TCRdb's table has in-frame clones only and misses some. The sample has about 100,000 clones, 91% seen once. Material: peripheral blood, obtained on day 0 of AZD1222 vaccination. The origin of the receptors is an adult in good health. Each CDR3 is given with its conserved first and last residue. D genes are given only for firm matches.

j_call	v_call	d_call	cdr3_nt	cdr3_aa
TRBJ2-7	TRBV2	NA	TGTGCCAGCGGGGACGGAAGATCCTACGAGCAGTACTTC	CASGDGRSYEQYF
TRBJ1-5	TRBV29-1	TRBD1	TGCAGCGGGGGACAGGGGAACGATCAGCCCCAGCATTTT	CSGGQGNDQPQHF
TRBJ2-2	TRBV9	NA	TGTGCCAGCAGCGTATTCGCCTTCCAGACCGGGGAGCTGTTTTTT	CASSVFAFQTGELFF
TRBJ2-1	TRBV19	NA	TGTGCCAGTAGTATCGGAGAAGGTGGCTCCCTCTCCTACAATGAGCAGTTCTTC	CASSIGEGGSLSYNEQFF
TRBJ1-1	TRBV4-3	NA	TGCGCCAGCAGCGCAAGCGGGGGCACTGAAGCTTTCTTT	CASSASGGTEAFF
TRBJ1-3	TRBV5-1	NA	TGCGCCAGCAGCTTGGAAGGGGCGCGAAATTATGGAAACACCATATATTTT	CASSLEGARNYGNTIYF
TRBJ2-5	TRBV5-1	NA	TGCGCCAGCAGCTTATGGCGCCAAGAGACCCAGTACTTC	CASSLWRQETQYF
TRBJ1-5	TRBV9	NA	TGTGCCAGCAGCGTAGAAAAGGGCTGGCCCCAGCATTTT	CASSVEKGWPQHF
TRBJ1-5	TRBV7-9	TRBD1	TGTGCCAGCAGCATGGACAGGGACGCTCAGCCCCAGCATTTT	CASSMDRDAQPQHF
TRBJ1-2	TRBV21-1	NA	TGTGCCAGCAGCAAAGTCCAGGGTTCAGGGCAGGGTTTAAGCTACACCTTC	CASSKVQGSGQGLSYTF
TRBJ2-5	TRBV29-1	NA	TGCAGCGTTGAAGTGGGAGCGGGAGAGACCCAGTACTTC	CSVEVGAGETQYF
TRBJ2-1	TRBV19	TRBD1	TGTGCCAGTAAAAAACTGGGACAGACCGACAATGAGCAGTTCTTC	CASKKLGQTDNEQFF
TRBJ1-5	TRBV5-6	TRBD1	TGTGCCAGCAGCTTGTGTTTCGTTCGGGACAGGAGCAATCAGCCCCAGCATTTT	CASSLCFVRDRSNQPQHF
TRBJ2-7	TRBV28	TRBD1	TGTGCCAGCAGTTTAGCCGGGACAGGGGGGTACGAGCAGTACTTC	CASSLAGTGGYEQYF
TRBJ2-7	TRBV14	TRBD1	TGTGCCAGCAGCGTCGGGACAGGGAATTCCTACGAGCAGTACTTC	CASSVGTGNSYEQYF
TRBJ1-2	TRBV7-2	NA	TGTGCCAGCACTACACGAGGCGGGGGCGGCTATGGCTACACCTTC	CASTTRGGGGYGYTF
TRBJ1-5	TRBV6-1	NA	TGTGCCAGCAGTGAAGCGAGAGGCGGCAATCAGCCCCAGCATTTT	CASSEARGGNQPQHF